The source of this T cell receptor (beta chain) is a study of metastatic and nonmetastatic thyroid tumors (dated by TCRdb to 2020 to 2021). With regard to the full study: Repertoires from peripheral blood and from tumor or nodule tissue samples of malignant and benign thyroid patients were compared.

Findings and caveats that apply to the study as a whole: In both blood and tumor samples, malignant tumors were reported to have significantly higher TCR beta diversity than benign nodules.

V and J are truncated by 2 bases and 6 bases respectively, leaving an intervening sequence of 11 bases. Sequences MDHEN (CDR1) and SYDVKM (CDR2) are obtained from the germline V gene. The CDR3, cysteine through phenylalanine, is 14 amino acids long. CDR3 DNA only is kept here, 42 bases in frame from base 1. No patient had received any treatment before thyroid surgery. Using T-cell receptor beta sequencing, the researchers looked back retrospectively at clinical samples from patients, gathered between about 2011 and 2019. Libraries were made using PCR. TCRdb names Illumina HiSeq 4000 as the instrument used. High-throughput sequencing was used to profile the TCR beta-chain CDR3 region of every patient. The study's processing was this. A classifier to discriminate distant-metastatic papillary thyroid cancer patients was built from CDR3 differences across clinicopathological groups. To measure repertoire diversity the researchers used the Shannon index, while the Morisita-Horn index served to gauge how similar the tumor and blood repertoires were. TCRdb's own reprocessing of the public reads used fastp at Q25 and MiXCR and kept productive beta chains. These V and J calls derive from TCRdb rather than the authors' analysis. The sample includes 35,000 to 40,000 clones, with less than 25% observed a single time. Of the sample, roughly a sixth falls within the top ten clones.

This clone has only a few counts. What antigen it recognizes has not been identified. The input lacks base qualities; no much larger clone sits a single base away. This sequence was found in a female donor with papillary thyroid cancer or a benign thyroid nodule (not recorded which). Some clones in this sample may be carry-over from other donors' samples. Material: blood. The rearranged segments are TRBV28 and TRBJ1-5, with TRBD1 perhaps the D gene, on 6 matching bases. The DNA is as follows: TGTGCCAGCAGTTTACTCGGGGGCCGTCAGCCCCAGCATTTT. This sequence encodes CASSLLGGRQPQHF.